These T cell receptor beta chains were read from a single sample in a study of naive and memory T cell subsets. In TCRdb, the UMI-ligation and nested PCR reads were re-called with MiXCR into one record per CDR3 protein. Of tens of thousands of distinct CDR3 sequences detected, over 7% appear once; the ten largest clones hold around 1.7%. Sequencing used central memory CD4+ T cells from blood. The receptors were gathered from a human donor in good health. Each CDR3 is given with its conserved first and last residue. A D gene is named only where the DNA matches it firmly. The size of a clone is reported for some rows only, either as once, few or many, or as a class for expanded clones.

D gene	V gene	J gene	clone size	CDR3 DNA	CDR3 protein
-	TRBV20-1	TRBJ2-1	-	TGCAGTGCTAGAGATTTTCTCCAGGGGCCTTACAATGAGCAGTTCTTC	CSARDFLQGPYNEQFF
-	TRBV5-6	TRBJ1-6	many	TGTGCCAGCAGCCCAACGGCGGGGGGGCGCGCAAGACCCCTCCACTTT	CASSPTAGGRARPLHF
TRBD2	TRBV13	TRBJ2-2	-	TGTGCCAGCAAGCGGGGGGGCCACACCGGGGAGCTGTTTTTT	CASKRGGHTGELFF
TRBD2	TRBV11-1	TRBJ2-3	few	TGTGCCAGCAGCTTCATAGCGGGAGGACCTAGCACAGATACGCAGTATTTT	CASSFIAGGPSTDTQYF
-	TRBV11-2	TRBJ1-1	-	TGTGCCAGCAGCTTAGATCGGTGGGGGGCTTTCTTT	CASSLDRWGAFF
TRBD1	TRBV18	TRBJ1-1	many	TGTGCCAGCTCAAAGGACAGGCACACTGAAGCTTTCTTT	CASSKDRHTEAFF
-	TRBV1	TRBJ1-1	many	TGCACCACCGTAACACACGGGACACTCTGCGAAGCTTTCTTT	CTTVTHGTLCEAFF
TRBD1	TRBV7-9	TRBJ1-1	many	TGTGCCAGCAGCTTGGGGACAGGGGGCCGCACTGAAGCTTTCTTT	CASSLGTGGRTEAFF
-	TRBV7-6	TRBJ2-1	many	TGTGCCAGCAGTTACCAGCCTCGGAGCGGTAATGAGCAGTTCTTC	CASSYQPRSGNEQFF
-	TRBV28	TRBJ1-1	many	TGTGCCAGCATCCTAGGGGTCGTGAACACTGAAGCTTTCTTT	CASILGVVNTEAFF
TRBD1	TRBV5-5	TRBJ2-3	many	TGTGCCAGCAGCTTGAACACAGGGGCAGATACGCAGTATTTT	CASSLNTGADTQYF
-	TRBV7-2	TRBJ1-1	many	TGTGCCAGCAGCTTAGCCGGACACGCGAACACTGAAGCTTTCTTT	CASSLAGHANTEAFF
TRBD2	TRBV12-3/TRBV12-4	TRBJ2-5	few	TGTGCCAGCACCTCGACTAGCGGGAGGGGGGAGACCCAGTACTTC	CASTSTSGRGETQYF
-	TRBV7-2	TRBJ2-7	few	TGTGCCAGCAGCCTTGCGGCGGAGATCGCCTACGAGCAGTACTTC	CASSLAAEIAYEQYF
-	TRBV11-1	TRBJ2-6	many	TGTGCCAGCAGCCAGGGCTTTCGAACTGGGGCCAACGTCCTGACTTTC	CASSQGFRTGANVLTF
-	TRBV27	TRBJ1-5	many	TGTGCCAGCAGTTTCAGAGGGGCCCACAATCAGCCCCAGCATTTT	CASSFRGAHNQPQHF
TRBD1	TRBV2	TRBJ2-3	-	TGTGCCAGCAGTTCGGTCCGGACAGGACTTAGCACAGATACGCAGTATTTT	CASSSVRTGLSTDTQYF
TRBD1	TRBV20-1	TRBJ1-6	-	TGCAGTGCTAGAGAACAGGGACAGGTGAATTCACCCCTCCACTTT	CSAREQGQVNSPLHF
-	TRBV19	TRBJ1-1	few	TGTGCCAGTACCCCTTCCGGGCAGGCGATAATGAACACTGAAGCTTTCTTT	CASTPSGQAIMNTEAFF
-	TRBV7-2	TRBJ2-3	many	TGTGCCAGCAGCCACGTTGGAAATACGCAGTATTTT	CASSHVGNTQYF
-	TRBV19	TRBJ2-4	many	TGTGCCAGTGAGGGGGGGACAACTAGGAACATTCAGTACTTC	CASEGGTTRNIQYF
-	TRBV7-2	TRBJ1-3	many	TGTGCCAGCGGCATGGTGGCTGGAAACACCATATATTTT	CASGMVAGNTIYF
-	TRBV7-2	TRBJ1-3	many	TGTGCCAGCAGCAGGGATAAGGGAATAAGAAACACCATATATTTT	CASSRDKGIRNTIYF
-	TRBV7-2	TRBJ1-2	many	TGTGCCAGCAGCCATAGGGACAAGATATATGGCTACACCTTC	CASSHRDKIYGYTF
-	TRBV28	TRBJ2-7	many	TGTGCCAGCAGCCCCCGACGAAGTTCCTACGAGCAGTACTTC	CASSPRRSSYEQYF
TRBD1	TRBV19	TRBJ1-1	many	TGTGCCACCATGGGACAGGGGGCTTTCACTGAAGCTTTCTTT	CATMGQGAFTEAFF
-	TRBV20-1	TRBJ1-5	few	TGCAGTGCTAGACGGGGAAATCAGCCCCAGCATTTT	CSARRGNQPQHF
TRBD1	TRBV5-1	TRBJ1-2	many	TGCGCCAGCAGCTCCGGAGCTTCGGGACAGGGTACACTTGGCTACACCTTC	CASSSGASGQGTLGYTF
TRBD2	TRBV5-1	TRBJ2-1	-	TGCGCCAGCAGCTTTAGCGGGAGCTTGAGTGAGCAGTTCTTC	CASSFSGSLSEQFF
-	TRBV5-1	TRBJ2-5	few	TGCGCCAGCAGCTCAGGGACTCCCGGGATCGGGACCCAGTACTTC	CASSSGTPGIGTQYF
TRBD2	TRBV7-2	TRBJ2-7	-	TGTGCCAGCAGCATAGATAGCGGGAGGTCTTACGAGCAGTACTTC	CASSIDSGRSYEQYF
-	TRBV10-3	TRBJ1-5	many	TGTGCCATCAGTGAGTCCATACAGAACAATCAGCCCCAGCATTTT	CAISESIQNNQPQHF
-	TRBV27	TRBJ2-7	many	TGTGCCAGCAGTTTTCGGGGTCTTTCCTCCTACGAGCAGTACTTC	CASSFRGLSSYEQYF
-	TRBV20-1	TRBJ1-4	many	TGCAGTGCTTTTCCAGAATCAACTAATGAAAAACTGTTTTTT	CSAFPESTNEKLFF
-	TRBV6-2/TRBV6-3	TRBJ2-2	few	TGTGCCAGCAGTTACTCGGTCGGGGAGCTGTTTTTT	CASSYSVGELFF
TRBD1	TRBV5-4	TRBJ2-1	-	TGTGCCAGCAGTCCGGATCTAAACAGGGGGTACAATGAGCAGTTCTTC	CASSPDLNRGYNEQFF
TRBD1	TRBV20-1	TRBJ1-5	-	TGCAGTGTGGGCGGGACAGGGGATGGAAAGGCCCAGCATTTT	CSVGGTGDGKAQHF
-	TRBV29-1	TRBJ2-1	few	TGCAGCGTTGAAGGGGGTCGAGTGGCGTACAATGAGCAGTTCTTC	CSVEGGRVAYNEQFF
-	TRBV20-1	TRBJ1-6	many	TGCAGTGCCACCCGGGCTCGCGCTTCACCCCTCCACTTT	CSATRARASPLHF
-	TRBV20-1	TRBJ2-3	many	TGCAGTGCTAGAGATTATTCCGGGCTAAACACAGATACGCAGTATTTT	CSARDYSGLNTDTQYF
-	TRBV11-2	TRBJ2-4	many	TGTGCCAGCAGCACGAGACCCGGGACACAGAACATTCAGTACTTC	CASSTRPGTQNIQYF
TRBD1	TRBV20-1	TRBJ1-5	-	TGCAGTGCTGGCCCCGGGACAGGGGTTAGTCAGCCCCAGCATTTT	CSAGPGTGVSQPQHF
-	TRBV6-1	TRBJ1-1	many	TGTGCCAGCAGTGACCCTCGGGGCGACACTGAAGCTTTCTTT	CASSDPRGDTEAFF
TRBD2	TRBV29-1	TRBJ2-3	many	TGCAGCGTCGCCGGGGGAATAGCGGGGACCACAGATACGCAGTATTTT	CSVAGGIAGTTDTQYF
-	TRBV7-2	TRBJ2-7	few	TGTGCCAGCAGCTTAGACGTCAGCTCCTACGAGCAGTACTTC	CASSLDVSSYEQYF
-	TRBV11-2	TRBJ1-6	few	TGTGCCAGCAGCCGCCGACAGAACTTCGATAATTCACCCCTCCACTTT	CASSRRQNFDNSPLHF
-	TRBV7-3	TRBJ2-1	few	TGTGCCAGCAGCTTAAACCCTCGGGGCTCCTACAATGAGCAGTTCTTC	CASSLNPRGSYNEQFF
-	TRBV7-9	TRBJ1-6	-	TGTGCCAGCCGACACCCGGGGGTAGAAAATTCACCCCTCCACTTT	CASRHPGVENSPLHF
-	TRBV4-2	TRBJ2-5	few	TGTGCCAGCAGCCTTCGGCCTCAAGAGACCCAGTACTTC	CASSLRPQETQYF
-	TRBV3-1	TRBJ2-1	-	TGTGCCAGCAGCCTAGACAGAGGCAGGGAAAATGAGCAGTTCTTC	CASSLDRGRENEQFF
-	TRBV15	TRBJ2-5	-	TGTGCCACCAGCAACGAGATCAGTGGGACCCAGTACTTC	CATSNEISGTQYF
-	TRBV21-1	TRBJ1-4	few	TGTGCCAGCAGCAAAGCGCTTTCCCATTGCGGGTCAACTAATGAAAAACTGTTTTTT	CASSKALSHCGSTNEKLFF
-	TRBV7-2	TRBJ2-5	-	TGTGCCAGCAGCGGCGCCCTGGGGGGCCAAGAGACCCAGTACTTC	CASSGALGGQETQYF
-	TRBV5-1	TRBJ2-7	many	TGCGCCAGCAGCCTAGGACAGAACTACGAGCAGTACTTC	CASSLGQNYEQYF
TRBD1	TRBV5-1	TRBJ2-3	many	TGCGCCAGCAGCTTGGCCCAGGTCCCCGGGACAGGGCGGTATTTT	CASSLAQVPGTGRYF
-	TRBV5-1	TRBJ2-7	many	TGCGCCAGCAGCTCGCAACCCGGGACACTGAGCTCCTACGAGCAGTACTTC	CASSSQPGTLSSYEQYF
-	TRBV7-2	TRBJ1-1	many	TGTGCCAGCGGGTCCTTTCTGGTCACTGAAGCTTTCTTT	CASGSFLVTEAFF
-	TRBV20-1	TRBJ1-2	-	TGCAGTGCTCAATCGGACGTGGACTATGGCTACACCTTC	CSAQSDVDYGYTF
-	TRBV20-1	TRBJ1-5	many	TGCAGTGCTAGACCCGGTGGATCCAATCAGCCCCAGCATTTT	CSARPGGSNQPQHF